This entry lists 24 T cell receptor beta chains sequenced from one sample in a study of blood T cell repertoires in COVID-19. TCRdb's table, derived via immunoSEQ multiplex PCR, lists solely in-frame clones and lacks some. The sample has 140,000 to 150,000 clones; about 89% are singletons. Sequences were obtained from peripheral blood. These receptors were obtained from a man in his sixties with active or convalescent COVID-19.

The chain combines TRBV2 with TRBJ1-5, with D possibly TRBD1 on 5 matching bases. This CDR3 has 14 amino acids. V dropped 1 base and J dropped 5 bases, with 9 bases sitting between them. CDR1 and CDR2 (germline): SNHLY, FYNNEI. CDR3 in amino acids: CASSEGPTDQPQHF. CDR3 sequence (DNA): TGTGCCAGCAGTGAAGGGCCGACAGATCAGCCCCAGCATTTT.

This clone showed up just a few times. This chain joins TRBV29-1 and TRBJ2-3; 10 bases are a match to TRBD2. Germline CDR1 and CDR2: SQVTM and ANQGSEA. CDR3 size: 16 residues. V was pared by 2 bases and J by 2 bases, with 7 bases of the junction left unmatched. In DNA, the CDR3 is TGCAGCGTTGAAATTCTAAGCGGGGGGGTCACAGATACGCAGTATTTT. Protein: CSVEILSGGVTDTQYF.

The rearrangement links TRBV6-2 or TRBV6-3 to TRBJ2-2; 9 bases are shared with TRBD2. J lost 8 bases, V lost 0 bases, and 7 bases had no gene match. Germline V gene data show CDR1 as MNHEY and CDR2 as SVGEGT. The CDR3 sequence is 16 residues long. CDR3 bases: TGTGCCAGCAGTTACTCGTTCGCGGGAGGGCCGGGGGAGCTGTTTTTT. It translates to CASSYSFAGGPGELFF.

The rearrangement links TRBV2 to TRBJ2-2, with D perhaps matching TRBD2 (6 bases). Trimming cost V 7 bases and J 0 bases, with 12 bases left between them. The germline V gene has CDR1 SNHLY and CDR2 FYNNEI. The length of the CDR3 is 15 residues. The CDR3 nucleotides are TGTGCCAGCATGGCGGGGCCTACGAACACCGGGGAGCTGTTTTTT. It codes for CASMAGPTNTGELFF.

This sequence joins TRBV11-2 and TRBJ2-2, with 8 bases aligning to TRBD2. Germline V lookup: CDR1 SGHAT, CDR2 FQNNGV. V gave up 4 bases and J gave up 5 bases; unmatched junction bases: 9. This CDR3 spans 16 amino acids. The CDR3 DNA reads TGTGCCAGCAGCTCCCTAACTAGCGGAAGGACCGGGGAGCTGTTTTTT. Translated, it gives CASSSLTSGRTGELFF.

CDR3 protein: CASSPDMNSPLHF. Written as DNA, the CDR3 is TGTGCCAGCAGTCCCGACATGAATTCACCCCTCCACTTT. The chain links TRBV12-3 or TRBV12-4 to TRBJ1-6, with D hard to call. Trimming removed 5 bases at V and 7 bases at J, with 9 bases between. This CDR3 is 13 amino acids long.

The genes are TRBV24-1 and TRBJ1-5, with a weak D call TRBD1 (5 bases). This CDR3 has 14 residues. V lost 4 bases to trimming and J lost 4 bases, with 10 bases between them. Germline V gives CDR1 KGHDR, CDR2 SFDVKD. The CDR3 bases are TGTGCCACCAGTGACTCAGGGTTGAATCAGCCCCAGCATTTT. This codes for CATSDSGLNQPQHF.

The chain is built from TRBV4-2 and TRBJ2-2; no clear D. V was cut by 4 bases and J by 0 bases, with 12 bases left in between. Germline V gene lookup returns CDR1 LGHNA and CDR2 YNFKEQ. The CDR3 has 16 residues. CDR3 residues: CASSRSAPTNTGELFF. The CDR3 bases are TGTGCCAGCAGCCGTTCCGCGCCAACGAACACCGGGGAGCTGTTTTTT.

This clone appeared once. The chain couples TRBV5-1 to TRBJ2-2; D unclear. Trimming pared 4 bases from V and 0 bases from J, leaving 7 bases between. The V gene's germline CDR1 is SGHRS and CDR2 YFSETQ. The CDR3 runs to 14 residues. Written as DNA, the CDR3 is TGCGCCAGCAGCATTGCAGCGAACACCGGGGAGCTGTTTTTT. Translated, it gives CASSIAANTGELFF. Together with reference TRBV5-1 and TRBJ2-2, the CDR3 gives the full variable domain: KAGVTQTPRYLIKTRGQQVTLSCSPISGHRSVSWYQQTPGQGLQFLFEYFSETQRNKGNFPGRFSGRQFSNSRSEMNVSTLELGDSALYLCASSIAANTGELFFGEGSRLTVL.

The chain couples TRBV5-1 to TRBJ2-3; 8 bases agree with TRBD1. The CDR3 runs 13 residues. Losses at the gene ends were 4 bases for V and 4 bases for J; bases not matched to a gene: 2. Germline assignment: CDR1 SGHRS and CDR2 YFSETQ. DNA of the CDR3: TGCGCCAGCAGCCAGACAGGGGCAGATACGCAGTATTTT. Amino acid sequence: CASSQTGADTQYF. The full variable domain, with the rest looked up from reference TRBV5-1 and TRBJ2-3, is KAGVTQTPRYLIKTRGQQVTLSCSPISGHRSVSWYQQTPGQGLQFLFEYFSETQRNKGNFPGRFSGRQFSNSRSEMNVSTLELGDSALYLCASSQTGADTQYFGPGTRLTVL.

CDR3 in amino acids: CASSYSRAGNYGYTF. The CDR3 DNA follows: TGTGCCAGCAGTTACTCGAGAGCCGGGAACTATGGCTACACCTTC. The chain employs TRBV6-2 or TRBV6-3 and TRBJ1-2; no firm D call. Trimming took 0 bases from V and 2 from J, leaving 10 bases between them. The CDR3 contains 15 residues. The germline gives CDR1 MNHEY, CDR2 SVGEGT.

The V and J genes are TRBV4-1 and TRBJ1-2; D is undetermined. The germline V and J ends were trimmed by 8 bases and 4 bases, with 14 bases remaining between them. The CDR3 runs 13 residues. Germline-derived CDR1 and CDR2 are MGHRA and YSYEKL. For the CDR3, the DNA is TGCGCCAGCCCCCTAGAGGCTGGCTATGGCTACACCTTC. This codes for CASPLEAGYGYTF.

This clone was counted many times. The chain has TRBV7-2 and TRBJ2-7, with D possibly being TRBD2 (5 bases). The V end lost 0 bases, the J end lost 0 bases, and 6 bases lay between the germline ends. Germline-derived CDR1 and CDR2 are SGHTA and FQGNSA. This CDR3 contains 14 residues. The CDR3 region has the DNA TGTGCCAGCAGCTTAGCGGGGAGCTCCTACGAGCAGTACTTC. Its protein is CASSLAGSSYEQYF.

V usage is TRBV15 and J usage is TRBJ2-1, with 8 positions matching TRBD2. Losses at the gene ends were 3 bases for V and 9 bases for J; bases not matched to a gene: 4. The CDR3 contains 13 residues. Germline V gene sequence: CDR1 LNHNV, CDR2 YYDKDF (reference sequence). Here the CDR3 DNA reads TGTGCCACCAGCAGGGAAGCGGGAGCTGAGCAGTTCTTC. Translating it yields CATSREAGAEQFF.

This chain joins TRBV5-5 and TRBJ2-7, with 13 bases aligning to TRBD2. Germline CDR1 and CDR2: SGHKS and YYEKEE (reference sequence). With V trimmed by 2 bases and J by 5 bases, 4 bases remained unmatched. The CDR3 runs 15 residues. CDR3 sequence (DNA): TGTGCCAGCAGCTTCCAAGGACTAGCGGGAGACGAGCAGTACTTC. Translating it yields CASSFQGLAGDEQYF.

The V call is TRBV27, the J call TRBJ2-7, with a possible D match to TRBD1 (6 bases). V dropped 2 bases and J dropped 7 bases, with 24 bases sitting between them. In germline, CDR1 is MNHEY, CDR2 SMNVEV (reference sequence). The CDR3 has 17 residues. The CDR3 sequence: CASSLQPTGRTSKEQYF. Written as DNA, the CDR3 is TGTGCCAGCAGTTTACAGCCCACAGGGCGTACGAGTAAGGAGCAGTACTTC.

A note on this clone: The same CDR3 also results from other DNA sequences found in this sample. The CDR3 DNA reads TGCGCCAGCAGCTTGGGACAAAGCTCCTACAATGAGCAGTTCTTC. Protein product: CASSLGQSSYNEQFF. This chain uses TRBV5-1 with TRBJ2-1; D is undetermined. Per germline, CDR1 SGHRS and CDR2 YFSETQ. V shed 0 bases and J shed 0 bases, with 7 bases lying between them. This CDR3 contains 15 residues.

The rearrangement joins TRBV7-6 to TRBJ2-2, with TRBD1 as a possible D gene (6 bases). CDR3 length: 16 amino acids. V dropped 5 bases and J dropped 0 bases, with 13 bases sitting between them. Germline values: CDR1 SGHVS, CDR2 FNYEAQ. The CDR3 nucleotides are TGTGCCAGCAGCCGACAGGCGGGTTCGAACACCGGGGAGCTGTTTTTT. Its protein product is CASSRQAGSNTGELFF.

V usage is TRBV7-9 and J usage is TRBJ1-5; no reliable D call. There are 14 residues in the CDR3. The germline V and J ends were trimmed by 1 base and 9 bases, with 13 bases remaining between them. CDR1 is SEHNR, CDR2 FQNEAQ, per germline (reference sequence). CDR3 in DNA: TGTGCCAGCAGCTTAGATGGGGTGAGCGGGCCCCAGCATTTT. Translation gives CASSLDGVSGPQHF.

The rearrangement joins TRBV6-5 to TRBJ1-1; D remains ambiguous. CDR3 length: 16 residues. Looked up from germline, CDR1 is MNHEY and CDR2 is SVGAGI. Trimming shortened V by 6 bases and J by 2 bases, and 19 bases separated the two germline ends. In nucleotides, the CDR3 is TGTGCCAGCAGCTACACGTCTGGGCAGCTTAACACTGAAGCTTTCTTT. This codes for CASSYTSGQLNTEAFF.

This chain links TRBV29-1 with TRBJ2-7, with D tentatively TRBD2 (5 bases). The CDR3 is 14 amino acids. CDR1 and CDR2 from the germline V gene are SQVTM and ANQGSEA. V was cut by 3 bases and J by 4 bases, with 16 bases left in between. This CDR3 reads CSVDSMDSSYEQYF. The CDR3, as DNA: TGCAGCGTTGATAGTATGGACTCCTCATACGAGCAGTACTTC.

This chain connects TRBV7-7 to TRBJ2-5, with 9 bases lining up with TRBD2. V lost 1 base, J lost 5 bases, and 11 bases stayed unmatched. Per germline, CDR1 SSHAT and CDR2 FNYEAQ (reference sequence). This CDR3 region has 17 residues. The CDR3 region is CASSLGFFAGGQETQYF. The DNA for the CDR3 is TGTGCCAGCAGCTTAGGTTTTTTCGCGGGGGGGCAGGAGACCCAGTACTTC.

The chain has TRBV27 and TRBJ1-1; D is perhaps TRBD1 (5 bases). Germline V gene data show CDR1 as MNHEY and CDR2 as SMNVEV (reference sequence). The V and J ends lost 3 bases and 3 bases respectively, with 20 bases between them. The CDR3 length is 17 residues. The CDR3 sequence is CASSLSGPGPGDTEAFF. For the CDR3, the DNA is TGTGCCAGCAGTTTGTCCGGTCCGGGCCCGGGGGACACTGAAGCTTTCTTT.

The rearrangement joins TRBV6-4 to TRBJ2-1, with 9 nucleotides matching TRBD2. With V trimmed by 4 bases and J by 7 bases, 11 bases remained unmatched. The CDR3 spans 16 residues. Germline loops: CDR1 MRHNA, CDR2 SNTAGT. CDR3: CASSALAGVGLNEQFF. The CDR3 bases are TGTGCCAGCAGTGCTTTAGCGGGAGTCGGGTTAAATGAGCAGTTCTTC.